Following are 22 T cell receptor beta chains from one sample sequenced in a study of T cells after yellow fever vaccination. From the 5' RACE reads, TCRdb called clonotypes with MiXCR, one entry per CDR3 protein. The data contain fewer than 500,000 distinct CDR3 sequences, about 17% of them seen just once; the ten biggest clones take up around 17%. The sequences come from PBMCs, collected before the yellow fever booster vaccination. The receptor source for this set is a man younger than 35 who received the YFV17D yellow fever vaccine.

The V and J genes are TRBV12-5 and TRBJ2-1; 7 positions agree with TRBD1. With V trimmed by 5 bases and J by 8 bases, 3 bases remained unmatched. Germline CDR1 reads LGHNT; CDR2 reads FRNRAP. The CDR3 is 12 amino acids. The CDR3 loop is CASGPGQDEQFF. CDR3 sequence (DNA): TGTGCTAGTGGTCCAGGACAGGATGAGCAGTTCTTC.

In this sample, this clonotype turned up a few times. The rearrangement joins TRBV7-8 to TRBJ2-3; 7 nucleotides line up with TRBD1. The length of the CDR3 is 16 residues. Unmatched junction bases numbered 6, after V lost 2 bases and J lost 1 base. Germline CDR1 reads SGHVS; CDR2 reads FQNEAQ. In DNA, the CDR3 is TGTGCCAGCAGCTTATTTGACAGGGTCGGCACAGATACGCAGTATTTT. It specifies CASSLFDRVGTDTQYF.

The chain carries TRBV4-3 and TRBJ1-1; D is unresolved. Between the trimmed V and J ends, which lost 0 bases and 0 bases, there was a span of 11 bases. Germline V CDR1 and CDR2: LGHNA, YSLEER. This CDR3 is built from 16 residues. The CDR3 protein is CASSQDRYSLNTEAFF. The CDR3 DNA reads as TGCGCCAGCAGCCAAGATCGATACAGCTTGAACACTGAAGCTTTCTTT.

The chain couples TRBV4-3 to TRBJ2-3, with unresolved D. Germline-derived CDR1 and CDR2 are LGHNA and YSLEER. This CDR3 spans 16 amino acids. V was clipped by 4 bases and J by 0 bases, with 14 bases between them. The CDR3 sequence: CASSPEAITSTDTQYF. CDR3 coding DNA: TGCGCCAGCAGCCCCGAGGCCATCACTAGCACAGATACGCAGTATTTT.

The chain is built from TRBV5-1 and TRBJ1-2, with 8 bases lining up with TRBD1. The CDR3 length is 15 residues. Germline assignment: CDR1 SGHRS and CDR2 YFSETQ. Trimming at V came to 4 bases and at J to 0 bases, leaving 5 bases not matched to a gene. CDR3 in amino acids: CASSADRASNYGYTF. CDR3 DNA sequence: TGCGCCAGCAGCGCGGACAGGGCGTCTAACTATGGCTACACCTTC.

V is TRBV28 and J is TRBJ2-7, with 7 bases aligning to TRBD1. V dropped 4 bases and J dropped 4; count of bases not matched to a gene: 7. In germline, CDR1 is MDHEN, CDR2 SYDVKM. This CDR3 region has 14 residues. The CDR3 loop reads CASSSAGTEYEQYV. In nucleotides, the CDR3 is TGTGCCAGCAGTTCCGCCGGGACAGAATACGAGCAGTACGTC.

V usage is TRBV12-3 or TRBV12-4 and J usage is TRBJ1-4; D perhaps matches TRBD1 (6 bases). The V gene lost 1 base and the J gene lost 7 bases, with 10 bases spanning the gap. This CDR3 spans 14 amino acids. The CDR3 region is CASSLGGGSEKLFF. The CDR3 bases are TGTGCCAGCAGTTTAGGCGGGGGCAGTGAAAAACTGTTTTTT.

The chain combines TRBV19 with TRBJ2-7; 9 bases match TRBD2. The CDR3 contains 15 residues. Germline V gene lookup returns CDR1 LNHDA and CDR2 SQIVND (reference sequence). After removal of 5 bases from V and 3 bases from J, the junction contained 8 bases not matched to a gene. As DNA, the CDR3 is TGTGCCAGTAGTTCGCCTCTAGCGGGGAACTACGAGCAGTACTTC. This translates into CASSSPLAGNYEQYF.

This clonotype was found many times. The chain combines TRBV29-1 with TRBJ2-1; D call uncertain. In germline, CDR1 is SQVTM, CDR2 ANQGSEA. V lost 4 bases and J lost 8, with 12 bases in between. The CDR3 is made up of 12 amino acids. The CDR3 bases are TGCAGCGTTGCTAGTCCTTGGGATGAGCAGTTCTTC. It translates to CSVASPWDEQFF.

This clonotype showed up just once. The rearrangement links TRBV18 to TRBJ2-3; 8 bases fit TRBD2. V lost 0 bases, J lost 4 bases, and 6 bases stayed unmatched. Germline V gene sequence: CDR1 KGHSH, CDR2 LQKENI. This CDR3 comprises 16 residues. CDR3 in DNA: TGTGCCAGCTCACCACCAGCCAGCGGGGGAGCAGATACGCAGTATTTT. Amino acid sequence: CASSPPASGGADTQYF.

The rearrangement links TRBV27 to TRBJ2-7; either TRBD1 or TRBD2 may fit D (5 bases each). The length of the CDR3 is 16 residues. Trimming cost V 6 bases and J 5 bases, with 23 bases left between them. Germline lookup yields CDR1 MNHEY and CDR2 SMNVEV (reference sequence). CDR3 loop: CASRPGPGQGFHEQYF. CDR3 coding DNA: TGTGCCAGCAGGCCCGGACCGGGGCAGGGATTCCACGAGCAGTACTTC.

This sequence joins TRBV30 and TRBJ1-1; D is unresolved. V lost 1 base and J lost 5, with 17 bases in between. This CDR3 spans 15 amino acids. Germline assignment: CDR1 GTSNPN and CDR2 SVGIG (reference sequence). The CDR3 is CAWSAQLRRETEAFF. The CDR3, as DNA: TGTGCCTGGAGTGCGCAGCTCCGTCGGGAGACTGAAGCTTTCTTT.

The chain is built from TRBV20-1 and TRBJ2-5, with TRBD2 matching over 12 bases. The CDR3 is made up of 13 amino acids. Germline assignment: CDR1 DFQATT and CDR2 SNEGSKA (reference sequence). With V trimmed by 6 bases and J by 5 bases, 4 bases remained unmatched. CDR3 in DNA: TGCAGTGCCCCCGGGACTAGCGGGGAGACCCAGTACTTC. The encoded protein is CSAPGTSGETQYF.

J is TRBJ2-2 and V is TRBV20-1, with 8 bases fitting TRBD1. The CDR3 consists of 15 residues. The junction had 8 bases not matched to a gene; V was cut back by 4 bases and J by 4 bases. Looked up from germline, CDR1 is DFQATT and CDR2 is SNEGSKA (reference sequence). The CDR3 protein is CSATDPGTGTGELFF. The CDR3 DNA reads as TGCAGTGCTACAGATCCCGGGACAGGCACCGGGGAGCTGTTTTTT.

The chain combines TRBV27 with TRBJ2-6; D remains unclear. The CDR3 covers 17 residues. CDR1 and CDR2 (germline): MNHEY, SMNVEV (reference sequence). Between the trimmed V and J ends, which lost 7 bases and 2 bases, there was a span of 18 bases. In DNA form, the CDR3 reads TGTGCCAGCACCCCTTTAACCGGCTGGACTGGGGCCAACGTCCTGACTTTC. Translation gives CASTPLTGWTGANVLTF.

This clonotype has just a few counts. This sequence joins TRBV20-1 and TRBJ2-3; tentatively, D is TRBD2 (7 bases). This CDR3 contains 15 residues. Trimming shortened V by 5 bases and J by 6 bases, and 21 bases separated the two germline ends. The V gene's germline CDR1 is DFQATT and CDR2 SNEGSKA (reference sequence). The CDR3 DNA sequence: TGCAGTGCTCCCCGAGGGGGGGCGCCATGGGATACGCAGTATTTT. It codes for CSAPRGGAPWDTQYF.

The chain has TRBV20-1 and TRBJ2-3; a possible D gene is TRBD1 (7 bases). The CDR3 is 13 amino acids. The germline gives CDR1 DFQATT, CDR2 SNEGSKA (reference sequence). Trimming removed 5 bases from V and 0 bases from J, with 9 bases in between. The DNA of the CDR3 is TGCAGTGCTCAGGGGGGAAGCACAGATACGCAGTATTTT. This sequence encodes CSAQGGSTDTQYF.

This clonotype was seen once. The V call is TRBV4-3, the J call TRBJ2-7, with D uncertain. The V end lost 0 bases, the J end lost 8 bases, and 20 bases lay between the germline ends. Germline V CDR1 and CDR2: LGHNA, YSLEER. This CDR3 contains 16 residues. CDR3 protein: CASSQDIQSPPEKQYV. CDR3 coding DNA: TGCGCCAGCAGCCAAGATATACAGTCACCGCCTGAGAAGCAGTACGTC.

The rearrangement uses TRBV10-3 and TRBJ2-7; D remains unclear. Germline V gene data show CDR1 as ENHRY and CDR2 as SYGVKD. Trimming pared 1 base from V and 6 bases from J, leaving 4 bases between. The length of the CDR3 is 11 residues. CDR3 sequence (DNA): TGTGCCATCAGTGAGTTGGGCGAGCAGTACTTC. The encoded protein is CAISELGEQYF.

The chain links TRBV20-1 to TRBJ1-1, with D perhaps matching TRBD1 (5 bases). CDR3 size: 13 residues. The V gene's germline CDR1 is DFQATT and CDR2 SNEGSKA (reference sequence). V shed 3 bases and J shed 1 base, with 9 bases lying between them. The CDR3 protein is CSASGDGNTEAFF. The CDR3 region has the DNA TGCAGTGCTAGCGGGGACGGGAACACTGAAGCTTTCTTT.

CDR3 coding DNA: TGTGCCAGCAGTGTGACAGGGTGGGGCACTGAAGCTTTCTTT. This sequence encodes CASSVTGWGTEAFF. V gene TRBV25-1 combines with J gene TRBJ1-1; TRBD1 aligns across 7 bases. Trimming at V came to 4 bases and at J to 4 bases, leaving 6 bases not matched to a gene. Germline V CDR1 and CDR2: MGHDK, SYGVNS. This CDR3 has 14 amino acids.

V gene TRBV11-3 combines with J gene TRBJ2-3, with 11 bases matching TRBD2. With V trimmed by 5 bases and J by 3 bases, 16 bases remained unmatched. Per germline, CDR1 SGHNT and CDR2 YENEEA. This CDR3 is 19 amino acids long. For the CDR3, the DNA is TGTGCCAGCAGCCGAAGCACTAGCGGGGGAATCGGTTGGACAGATACGCAGTATTTT. Translated: CASSRSTSGGIGWTDTQYF.